The 21 T cell receptor beta chains below come from one sample, sequenced in a study of OX40 agonist ivuxolimab in advanced cancers. Generated by immunoSEQ multiplex PCR, the TCRdb table keeps only in-frame clones and is missing some. This table has tens of thousands of clones, 81% appearing once. The sequencing used CD4+ or CD8+ T cells sorted from blood, collected in a trial of the OX40 agonist ivuxolimab. The receptors originated from an adult with an advanced solid tumor such as melanoma, head and neck, liver or kidney cancer.

J is TRBJ2-5 and V is TRBV5-1; 8 bases are shared with TRBD2. In germline, CDR1 is SGHRS, CDR2 YFSETQ. The CDR3 sequence is 13 residues long. Unmatched junction bases numbered 6, after V lost 6 bases and J lost 5 bases. The CDR3 region is CASTGTRVETQYF. CDR3 sequence (DNA): TGCGCCAGCACCGGGACTAGGGTGGAGACCCAGTACTTC. The full variable domain, its missing parts supplied by reference TRBV5-1 and TRBJ2-5, is KAGVTQTPRYLIKTRGQQVTLSCSPISGHRSVSWYQQTPGQGLQFLFEYFSETQRNKGNFPGRFSGRQFSNSRSEMNVSTLELGDSALYLCASTGTRVETQYFGPGTRLLVL.

This sequence joins TRBV19 and TRBJ1-1; TRBD1 might be the D (6 bases). Germline CDR1 is LNHDA and CDR2 is SQIVND (reference sequence). This CDR3 is 14 amino acids long. Trimming removed 5 bases at V and 2 bases at J, with 12 bases between. As DNA, the CDR3 is TGTGCCAGTAGTCCCCGACAGGTAAACACTGAAGCTTTCTTT. Protein product: CASSPRQVNTEAFF.

By sample share, this clone is medium-sized (0.01 to 0.1%). V gene TRBV7-3 combines with J gene TRBJ1-2; TRBD1 matches 7 bases. The junction had 10 bases not matched to a gene; V was cut back by 5 bases and J by 4 bases. CDR1 and CDR2 from the germline V gene are SGHTA and FQGTGA. CDR3 length: 15 amino acids. The CDR3: CASSPQGGGLYGYTF. The CDR3 bases are TGTGCCAGCAGCCCCCAAGGGGGCGGACTCTATGGCTACACCTTC.

V usage is TRBV23-1 and J usage is TRBJ2-5; no clear D. TRBV23-1 is treated as an ORF (open reading frame) with a function not yet certain. Trimming shortened V by 6 bases and J by 2 bases, and 10 bases separated the two germline ends. This CDR3 has 13 amino acids. CDR3 in DNA: TGCGCCAGCAGGCAACGGCCACAAGAGACCCAGTACTTC. Amino acid sequence: CASRQRPQETQYF.

J is TRBJ2-1 and V is TRBV10-3, with 8 bases matching TRBD2. The J segment lost 12 bases and the V segment lost 2 bases, leaving 0 bases of the junction unmatched. The CDR3 runs to 11 residues. Germline V gives CDR1 ENHRY, CDR2 SYGVKD. The CDR3 coding sequence is TGTGCCATCAGTGAGCGGGAGGGGCAGTTCTTC. Translated, it gives CAISEREGQFF.

The rearrangement joins TRBV6-5 to TRBJ2-2, with 10 bases fitting TRBD2. CDR1 is MNHEY, CDR2 SVGAGI, per germline. This CDR3 contains 16 residues. J lost 6 bases, V lost 0 bases, and 4 bases had no gene match. In DNA, the CDR3 is TGTGCCAGCAGTTACTCCCCGACTAGCGGGCCCGGGGAGCTGTTTTTT. Translated, it gives CASSYSPTSGPGELFF.

The rearrangement joins TRBV19 to TRBJ2-1, with 11 bases that match TRBD1. V trimming: 4 bases; J trimming: 6 bases; junction bases outside the gene matches: 5. Germline V CDR1 and CDR2: LNHDA, SQIVND (reference sequence). The CDR3 runs to 15 residues. CDR3 sequence: CASSRDRGFLNEQFF. The CDR3 bases are TGTGCCAGTAGTAGGGACAGGGGGTTCCTCAATGAGCAGTTCTTC.

This clone was seen once. The chain carries TRBV11-1 and TRBJ1-6; a possible D gene is TRBD1 (5 bases). CDR1 SGHAT and CDR2 FQDESV come from the germline V gene (reference sequence). CDR3 length equals 15 residues. The V and J ends lost 1 base and 10 bases respectively, with 14 bases between them. The CDR3 coding sequence is TGTGCCAGCAGCTTAGGGGACGTCGGCTGGTCACCCCTCCACTTT. Translating gives CASSLGDVGWSPLHF.

The chain has TRBV28 and TRBJ1-4, with TRBD1 identical over 10 bases. Unmatched junction bases numbered 5, after V lost 6 bases and J lost 7 bases. There are 14 residues in the CDR3. CDR1 and CDR2 from the germline V gene are MDHEN and SYDVKM. The CDR3 reads CASSLTGGFEKLFF. As DNA, the CDR3 is TGTGCCAGCAGCCTGACAGGGGGCTTTGAAAAACTGTTTTTT. Full variable domain (missing parts from reference TRBV28 and TRBJ1-4): DVKVTQSSRYLVKRTGEKVFLECVQDMDHENMFWYRQDPGLGLRLIYFSYDVKMKEKGDIPEGYSVSREKKERFSLILESASTNQTSMYLCASSLTGGFEKLFFGSGTQLSVL.

This chain joins TRBV18 and TRBJ1-3; D possibly corresponds to TRBD1 (5 bases). The length of the CDR3 is 16 residues. V lost 3 bases, J lost 2 bases, and 14 bases lay in between. Per germline, CDR1 KGHSH and CDR2 LQKENI. Here the CDR3 DNA reads TGTGCCAGCTCACCGGGGACTTCACCGGCTGGAAACACCATATATTTT. Amino acid sequence: CASSPGTSPAGNTIYF. The variable domain in full, completed from reference TRBV18 and TRBJ1-3, reads NAGVMQNPRHLVRRRGQEARLRCSPMKGHSHVYWYRQLPEEGLKFMVYLQKENIIDESGMPKERFSAEFPKEGPSILRIQQVVRGDSAAYFCASSPGTSPAGNTIYFGEGSWLTVV.

V is TRBV19 and J is TRBJ2-2; no reliable D call. CDR3 size: 15 residues. The V end lost 3 bases, the J end lost 4 bases, and 12 bases lay between the germline ends. Germline CDR1 and CDR2: LNHDA and SQIVND (reference sequence). CDR3 amino acids: CASSIPQAGTGELFF. CDR3 in DNA: TGTGCCAGTAGTATCCCCCAGGCTGGCACCGGGGAGCTGTTTTTT.

The chain employs TRBV6-7 and TRBJ1-4, with unresolved D. TRBV6-7 is an ORF; its function is uncertain. V lost 6 bases and J 7 bases, leaving 12 bases between the germline ends. The CDR3 totals 13 residues. The chain's CDR3 is CASSVGAGEKLFF. In DNA, the CDR3 is TGTGCCAGCAGCGTGGGTGCCGGTGAAAAACTGTTTTTT.

The chain carries TRBV7-9 and TRBJ1-2; D possibly corresponds to TRBD1 (6 bases). The CDR3 runs to 14 residues. The germline V gene has CDR1 SEHNR and CDR2 FQNEAQ (reference sequence). Trimming took off 1 base at V and 6 bases at J, with 12 bases between the two ends. The CDR3 nucleotides are TGTGCCAGCAGCTTAGACAGGGAATACCATGGCTACACCTTC. Translation gives CASSLDREYHGYTF.

This clone was counted a few times. V and J are TRBV7-8 and TRBJ2-1; D is perhaps TRBD2 (6 bases). CDR1 and CDR2 from the germline V gene are SGHVS and FQNEAQ. The CDR3 has 14 amino acids. V dropped 1 base and J dropped 2 bases, with 6 bases sitting between them. For the CDR3, the DNA is TGTGCCAGCAGCTTAGGGACTACCTACAATGAGCAGTTCTTC. Encoded protein: CASSLGTTYNEQFF.

The V and J genes are TRBV5-1 and TRBJ2-7; TRBD2 aligns across 9 bases. The CDR3 has 15 amino acids. Germline lookup yields CDR1 SGHRS and CDR2 YFSETQ. The J segment lost 6 bases and the V segment lost 4 bases, leaving 11 bases of the junction unmatched. DNA for the CDR3: TGCGCCAGCAGCCCCCCGGGGGCGGGGGGGACCGAGCAGTACTTC. It encodes CASSPPGAGGTEQYF. The whole variable domain, remainder taken from reference TRBV5-1 and TRBJ2-7, is KAGVTQTPRYLIKTRGQQVTLSCSPISGHRSVSWYQQTPGQGLQFLFEYFSETQRNKGNFPGRFSGRQFSNSRSEMNVSTLELGDSALYLCASSPPGAGGTEQYFGPGTRLTVT.

The chain carries TRBV30 and TRBJ1-5; D is perhaps TRBD1 (6 bases). This CDR3 spans 15 amino acids. Trimming removed 0 bases from V and 3 bases from J, with 12 bases in between. Germline CDR1 reads GTSNPN; CDR2 reads SVGIG (reference sequence). CDR3 protein: CAWSVGGGNNQPQHF. DNA of the CDR3: TGTGCCTGGAGTGTCGGGGGCGGTAACAATCAGCCCCAGCATTTT.

The chain employs TRBV9 and TRBJ2-2, with 9 bases matching TRBD2. V shed 0 bases and J 2 bases; nucleotides not matched to a gene: 5. The CDR3 loop spans 17 amino acids. The germline CDR1 and CDR2 sequences are SGDLS and YYNGEE. Here the CDR3 DNA reads TGTGCCAGCAGCGTAGGATCAGCGGGGGGAAACACCGGGGAGCTGTTTTTT. Its translation is CASSVGSAGGNTGELFF.

The CDR3 bases are TGTGCCAGCTCCCGGGACAGGTTCTACGAGCAGTACTTC. This encodes CASSRDRFYEQYF. The chain couples TRBV6-1 to TRBJ2-7; 8 positions agree with TRBD1. Germline V gives CDR1 MNHNS, CDR2 SASEGT. With V trimmed by 8 bases and J by 3 bases, 6 bases remained unmatched. This CDR3 spans 13 amino acids.

The J gene is TRBJ1-3, the V gene TRBV19; D is unresolved. The germline V gene has CDR1 LNHDA and CDR2 SQIVND (reference sequence). The V end was cut by 10 bases, the J end by 0 bases, with 7 bases between. The CDR3 is 12 residues long. The CDR3 bases are TGTGCCACTGCACCCTCTGGAAACACCATATATTTT. Translation: CATAPSGNTIYF.

This chain uses TRBV5-1 with TRBJ2-7; no definite D call. The germline CDR1 and CDR2 sequences are SGHRS and YFSETQ. V lost 2 bases and J lost 0, with 9 bases in between. The CDR3 has 14 residues. The chain's CDR3 is CASSLTTPSYEQYF. The CDR3 DNA sequence: TGCGCCAGCAGCTTAACTACCCCCTCCTACGAGCAGTACTTC.

The chain is built from TRBV30 and TRBJ1-2; TRBD1 aligns across 7 bases. Trimming took 2 bases from V and 4 from J; bases not matched to a gene: 10. Germline assignment: CDR1 GTSNPN and CDR2 SVGIG (reference sequence). This CDR3 comprises 15 residues. The CDR3 spells CAWSPTFRGTYGYTF. In nucleotides, the CDR3 is TGTGCCTGGAGTCCCACATTCAGGGGGACCTATGGCTACACCTTC. The full variable domain, completed using reference TRBV30 and TRBJ1-2, is SQTIHQWPATLVQPVGSPLSLECTVEGTSNPNLYWYRQAAGRGLQLLFYSVGIGQISSEVPQNLSASRPQDRQFILSSKKLLLSDSGFYLCAWSPTFRGTYGYTFGSGTRLTVV.